One and the same sample provided the 5 T cell receptor beta chains below, sequenced in a study of shared clonotypes between healthy human individuals. Profiled with immunoSEQ multiplex PCR; TCRdb holds only in-frame clones, not every one. The table shows 550,000 to 700,000 clones, with 73% occurring only once. The sample comprised memory CD4+ T cells sorted from blood. As for subset: CD45RA-negative fraction. Receptors originate from a woman aged 25 to 45 in good health.

The J gene is TRBJ1-5, the V gene TRBV15; TRBD1 matches 7 bases. Germline V gene data show CDR1 as LNHNV and CDR2 as YYDKDF (reference sequence). The CDR3 has 18 residues. The V segment lost 0 bases and the J segment 0 bases; nucleotides outside the gene matches: 8. The CDR3 loop reads CATSRDAPGTVSNQPQHF. CDR3 sequence (DNA): TGTGCCACCAGCAGAGATGCACCTGGGACAGTTAGCAATCAGCCCCAGCATTTT.

The V and J genes are TRBV29-1 and TRBJ2-3, with D uncertain. Germline V gene sequence: CDR1 SQVTM, CDR2 ANQGSEA. The V end lost 3 bases, the J end lost 1 base, and 11 bases lay between the germline ends. The CDR3 covers 14 residues. CDR3 protein: CSVDSWVGTDTQYF. The CDR3 DNA is TGCAGCGTTGATTCGTGGGTGGGCACAGATACGCAGTATTTT.

This chain connects TRBV5-6 to TRBJ2-3; tentative D call: TRBD1 (7 bases). The CDR3 covers 15 residues. Trimming removed 4 bases from V and 3 bases from J, with 15 bases in between. Germline lookup yields CDR1 SGHDT and CDR2 YYEEEE. The CDR3: CASSPQGGRTDTQYF. The CDR3 DNA follows: TGTGCCAGCAGCCCGCAGGGGGGACGGACAGATACGCAGTATTTT.

CDR3 residues: CASSDGGAINEKLFF. Written as DNA, the CDR3 is TGTGCCAGCAGTGATGGCGGGGCTATTAATGAAAAACTGTTTTTT. The chain uses TRBV6-1 and TRBJ1-4, with TRBD1 as a possible D gene (5 bases). CDR1 is MNHNS and CDR2 is SASEGT in the germline V gene. CDR3 length: 15 residues. Trimming removed 3 bases at V and 4 bases at J, with 12 bases between.

In its sample, this clone was seen many times. V and J are TRBV7-2 and TRBJ2-7, with TRBD2 matching over 11 bases. Germline CDR1 and CDR2: SGHTA and FQGNSA. V lost 0 bases to trimming and J lost 6 bases; unmatched junction nucleotides: 4. This CDR3 has 15 residues. In nucleotides, the CDR3 is TGTGCCAGCAGCTTAGCAGCTAGCGGGAGGTCCGAGCAGTACTTC. It yields the protein CASSLAASGRSEQYF.